One sample yielded the 2 T cell receptor beta chains listed below, sequenced in a study of shared clonotypes between healthy human individuals. Selected positively for CCR7 and CD45RO-negative, naive CD8 cells excluded terminally differentiated effector memory CD45RA+ cells. Sequencing used immunoSEQ multiplex PCR; TCRdb keeps in-frame clones, though not all of them. Among 2 million or so clones listed, about 95% were seen once. Sequences were obtained from naive CD8+ T cells sorted from blood. Receptor source: a man younger than 35 in good health.

V gene TRBV28 combines with J gene TRBJ2-1; D unclear. This CDR3 is 17 amino acids long. Germline V gene sequence: CDR1 MDHEN, CDR2 SYDVKM. V lost 1 base to trimming and J lost 0 bases, with 13 bases between them. The CDR3 loop is CASSLSTQQTSYNEQFF. The DNA for the CDR3 is TGTGCCAGCAGTTTATCTACACAACAGACCTCCTACAATGAGCAGTTCTTC. The full variable domain, its missing parts supplied by reference TRBV28 and TRBJ2-1, is DVKVTQSSRYLVKRTGEKVFLECVQDMDHENMFWYRQDPGLGLRLIYFSYDVKMKEKGDIPEGYSVSREKKERFSLILESASTNQTSMYLCASSLSTQQTSYNEQFFGPGTRLTVL.

This chain connects TRBV11-2 to TRBJ2-3, with D perhaps TRBD2 (6 bases). Germline V gene sequence: CDR1 SGHAT, CDR2 FQNNGV. With 5 bases removed from V and 3 bases from J, the gap between germline ends came to 9 bases. The CDR3 consists of 13 residues. The CDR3 bases are TGTGCCAGCAGCCGGGGACTGACAGATACGCAGTATTTT. Translated, it gives CASSRGLTDTQYF.